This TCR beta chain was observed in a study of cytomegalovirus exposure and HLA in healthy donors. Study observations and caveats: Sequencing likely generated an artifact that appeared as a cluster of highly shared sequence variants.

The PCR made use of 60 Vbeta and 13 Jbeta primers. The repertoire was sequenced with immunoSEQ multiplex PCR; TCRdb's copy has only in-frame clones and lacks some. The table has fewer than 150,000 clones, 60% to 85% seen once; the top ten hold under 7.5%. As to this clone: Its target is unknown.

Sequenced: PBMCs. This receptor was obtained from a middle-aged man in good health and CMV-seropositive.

CDR3 sequence reads: CASSQDRYRRDTSGNTIYF. The CDR3 DNA reads TGCGCCAGCAGCCAAGACCGTTATCGACGGGATACCTCTGGAAACACCATATATTTT. The chain uses TRBV4-3 and TRBJ1-3; D is undetermined. The CDR3 consists of 19 residues. Germline V gene lookup returns CDR1 LGHNA and CDR2 YSLEER. The germline V and J ends were trimmed by 0 bases and 0 bases, with 18 bases remaining between them.